This T cell receptor beta chain appears in the sequencing data of a study of T-cell reconstitution after alpha-beta-depleted transplantation in children. The study, taken as a whole, reports: Several hundred expanded graft clones reportedly supplied alpha-beta T cells about two months after transplant. Fresh T-cell production supplied most of the T-cell counts and diversity seen one year after transplant. Some patients owed their high day-60 TCRbeta diversity to surviving recipient T cells and thymic progenitors.

As it was prepared, the TCRbeta library received unique molecular identifiers. TCRdb reanalysed the PCR reads using MiXCR and keeps one entry per CDR3 protein. The sample shows 500,000 to 750,000 distinct CDR3 sequences, 13% of them seen only once. CDR1 SGHTA and CDR2 FQGNSA come from the germline V gene. With V trimmed by 5 bases and J by 5 bases, 10 bases remained unmatched. The CDR3 covers 16 residues. Turning to this clonotype: The antigen is not known.

Sequencing used PBMCs, mostly from graft donor cells, obtained 360 days after TCRalphabeta/CD19-depleted stem cell transplant. The receptor was isolated from a male patient between 10 and 17 years old who had a stem cell transplant for acute myeloid leukemia, so the T cells may come from the graft donor. The chain couples TRBV7-2 to TRBJ2-5, with TRBD2 matching 11 bases. Here the CDR3 DNA reads TGTGCCAGCAGCCAATGGACTAGCGGGTCGCCGGAGACCCAGTACTTC. Protein product: CASSQWTSGSPETQYF.